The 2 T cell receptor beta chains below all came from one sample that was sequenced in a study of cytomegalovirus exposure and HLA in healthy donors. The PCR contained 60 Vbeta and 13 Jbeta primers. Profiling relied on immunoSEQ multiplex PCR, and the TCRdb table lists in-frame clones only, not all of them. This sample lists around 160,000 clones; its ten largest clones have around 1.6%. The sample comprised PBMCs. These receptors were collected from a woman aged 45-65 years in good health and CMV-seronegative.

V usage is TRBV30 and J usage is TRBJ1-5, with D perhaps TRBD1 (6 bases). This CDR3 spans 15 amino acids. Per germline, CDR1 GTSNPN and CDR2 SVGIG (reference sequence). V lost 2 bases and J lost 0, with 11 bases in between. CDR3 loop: CAWSSDRISNQPQHF. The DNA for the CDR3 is TGTGCCTGGAGTAGCGACAGGATTAGCAATCAGCCCCAGCATTTT.

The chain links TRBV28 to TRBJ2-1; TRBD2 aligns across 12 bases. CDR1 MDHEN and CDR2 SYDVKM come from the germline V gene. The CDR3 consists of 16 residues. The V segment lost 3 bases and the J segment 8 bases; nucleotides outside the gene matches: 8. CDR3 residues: CASSFIGLAGKDEQFF. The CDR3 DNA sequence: TGTGCCAGCAGTTTTATCGGACTAGCGGGAAAGGATGAGCAGTTCTTC. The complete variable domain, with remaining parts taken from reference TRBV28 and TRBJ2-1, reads DVKVTQSSRYLVKRTGEKVFLECVQDMDHENMFWYRQDPGLGLRLIYFSYDVKMKEKGDIPEGYSVSREKKERFSLILESASTNQTSMYLCASSFIGLAGKDEQFFGPGTRLTVL.